This TCR beta chain appears in the sequencing data of a study of chemoradiotherapy in HPV16-positive cancers (dated by TCRdb to the early 2020s). Regarding the complete study: Candidate HPV-specific T-cell clones and common TCR motifs were defined through functional T-cell assays on cells from a couple of HPV16-positive patients. The study asked whether T-cell immunity against the HPV oncoproteins E6 and E7 changes during chemoradiotherapy and whether it affects survival. TCR repertoires from roughly 87 patients with HPV-related cancers were then used to track the candidate HPV-specific TCRs and motifs. What the authors observed across the whole study: In HPV16-positive patients, expansion of HPV-responsive T cells during chemoradiotherapy was associated with improved recurrence-free survival. The functional definition of HPV-specific T cells was derived from only a couple of HPV16-positive patients, and the survival association was reported for HPV16-positive patients. Expansion of candidate HPV-specific clones and E7-related TCR motifs was observed in the tumor microenvironment during treatment, whereas no such expansion was observed for non-HPV-specific T cells.

The library was obtained by the immunoSEQ multiplex PCR assay. The table comes from immuneACCESS by way of TCRdb, which keeps in-frame sequences with V and J called. Part of the clones is missing from these tables; in studies checked, under half for an unresolved V gene and the rest for unknown reasons. The table for this sample lists approximately 15,000 clones; over 70% of them were counted only once. Around 9.9% of the sample belongs to the ten largest clones. CDR1 is given as SGHTA and CDR2 as FQGNSA, both from the germline V gene. V ends up 4 bases short and J 4 bases short, with an unmatched junction base count of 1. Counted from cysteine to phenylalanine, this CDR3 has 15 amino acids. The DNA shown is the 45-base CDR3, in frame from base 1. About this clone: Its target antigen remains unknown. Per-base qualities were not stored, and no clone one base away is much larger.

Repertoires were sampled multiple times during chemoradiotherapy, which allowed clonal expansion in the tumor microenvironment to be followed. This receptor was taken from a human donor with HPV-associated anogenital cancer. The receptor chain draws on TRBV7-2 and TRBJ2-3, with TRBD2 identical over 14 junction bases. This sample was taken from a patient who underwent chemoradiotherapy. The DNA reads TGTGCCAGCAGCTGGGGACTAGCGGGGGCAGATACGCAGTATTTT. Its protein is CASSWGLAGADTQYF.